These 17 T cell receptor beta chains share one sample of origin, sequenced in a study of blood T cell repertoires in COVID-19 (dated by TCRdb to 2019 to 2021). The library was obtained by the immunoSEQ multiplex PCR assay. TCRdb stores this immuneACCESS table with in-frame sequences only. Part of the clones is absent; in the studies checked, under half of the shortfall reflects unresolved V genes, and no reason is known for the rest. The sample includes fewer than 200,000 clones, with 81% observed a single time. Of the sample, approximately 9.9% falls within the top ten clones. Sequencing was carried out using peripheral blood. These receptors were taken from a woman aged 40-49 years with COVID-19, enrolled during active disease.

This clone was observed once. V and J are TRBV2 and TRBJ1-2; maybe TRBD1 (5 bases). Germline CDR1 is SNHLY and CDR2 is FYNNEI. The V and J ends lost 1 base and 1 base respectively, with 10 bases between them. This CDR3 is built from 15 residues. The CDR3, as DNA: TGTGCCAGCAGTGAAGAGGGGCCCTTTAACTATGGCTACACCTTC. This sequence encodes CASSEEGPFNYGYTF.

CDR3 bases: TGTGCCAGTAGTAGGGGGACAGCCGGGCTGTCCAAAAACATTCAGTACTTC. Translation: CASSRGTAGLSKNIQYF. The chain joins TRBV19 to TRBJ2-4; 7 nucleotides match TRBD1. V shed 4 bases, J shed 2 bases, and the junction held 11 bases outside the gene matches. Germline V gene data show CDR1 as LNHDA and CDR2 as SQIVND (reference sequence). This CDR3 has 17 amino acids. The full variable domain, in which reference TRBV19 and TRBJ2-4 provide the parts outside the CDR3, is DGGITQSPKYLFRKEGQNVTLSCEQNLNHDAMYWYRQDPGQGLRLIYYSQIVNDFQKGDIAEGYSVSREKKESFPLTVTSAQKNPTAFYLCASSRGTAGLSKNIQYFGAGTRLSVL.

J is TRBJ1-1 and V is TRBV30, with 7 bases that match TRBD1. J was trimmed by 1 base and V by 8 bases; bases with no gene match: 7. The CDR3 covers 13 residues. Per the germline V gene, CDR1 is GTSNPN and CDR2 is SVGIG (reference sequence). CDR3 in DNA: TGTGCCCGACAGACAGGGCCGAACACTGAAGCTTTCTTT. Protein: CARQTGPNTEAFF. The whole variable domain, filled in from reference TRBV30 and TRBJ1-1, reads SQTIHQWPATLVQPVGSPLSLECTVEGTSNPNLYWYRQAAGRGLQLLFYSVGIGQISSEVPQNLSASRPQDRQFILSSKKLLLSDSGFYLCARQTGPNTEAFFGQGTRLTVV.

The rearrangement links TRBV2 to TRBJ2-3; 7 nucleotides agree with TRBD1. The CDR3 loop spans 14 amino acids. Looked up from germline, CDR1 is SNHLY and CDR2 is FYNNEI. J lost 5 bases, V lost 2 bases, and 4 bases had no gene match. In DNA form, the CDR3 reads TGTGCCAGCAGTGAACGACACAGGGGAGATACGCAGTATTTT. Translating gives CASSERHRGDTQYF.

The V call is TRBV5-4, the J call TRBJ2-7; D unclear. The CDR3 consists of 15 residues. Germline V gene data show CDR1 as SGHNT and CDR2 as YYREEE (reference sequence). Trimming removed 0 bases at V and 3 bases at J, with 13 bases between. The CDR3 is CASSLVYRKSYEQYV. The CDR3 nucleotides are TGTGCCAGCAGCTTGGTTTACAGAAAGAGCTACGAGCAGTACGTC.

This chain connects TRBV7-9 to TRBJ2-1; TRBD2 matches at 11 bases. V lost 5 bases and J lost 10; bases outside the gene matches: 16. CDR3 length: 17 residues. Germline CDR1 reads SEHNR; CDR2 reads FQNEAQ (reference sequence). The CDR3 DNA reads TGTGCCAGCAGCGATATGCTAGGTAGCGGGAGGGCCAGGGAGCAGTTCTTC. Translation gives CASSDMLGSGRAREQFF.

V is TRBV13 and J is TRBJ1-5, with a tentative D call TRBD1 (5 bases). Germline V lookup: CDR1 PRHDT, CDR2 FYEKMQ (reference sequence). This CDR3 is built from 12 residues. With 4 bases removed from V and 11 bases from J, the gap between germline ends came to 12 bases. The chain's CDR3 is CASSWGRTAQHF. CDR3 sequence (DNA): TGTGCCAGCAGCTGGGGCAGGACGGCCCAGCATTTT.

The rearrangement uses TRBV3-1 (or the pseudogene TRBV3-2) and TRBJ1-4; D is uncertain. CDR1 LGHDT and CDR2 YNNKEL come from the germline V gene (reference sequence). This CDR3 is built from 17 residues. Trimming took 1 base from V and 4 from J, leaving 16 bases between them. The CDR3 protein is CASSQVTSSGVNEKLFF. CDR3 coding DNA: TGTGCCAGCAGCCAAGTAACGTCCAGTGGAGTTAATGAAAAACTGTTTTTT.

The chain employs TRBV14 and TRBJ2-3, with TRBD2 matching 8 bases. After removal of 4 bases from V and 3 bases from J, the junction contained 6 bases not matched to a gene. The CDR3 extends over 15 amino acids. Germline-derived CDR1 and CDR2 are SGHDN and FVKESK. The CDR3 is CASSRSGIRTDTQYF. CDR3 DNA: TGTGCCAGCAGCCGTAGCGGGATCCGGACAGATACGCAGTATTTT.

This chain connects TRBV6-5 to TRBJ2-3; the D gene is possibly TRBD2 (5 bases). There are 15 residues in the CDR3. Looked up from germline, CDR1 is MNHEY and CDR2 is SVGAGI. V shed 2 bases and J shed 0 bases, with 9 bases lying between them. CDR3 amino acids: CASSYIGLSTDTQYF. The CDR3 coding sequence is TGTGCCAGCAGTTACATAGGACTTAGCACAGATACGCAGTATTTT.

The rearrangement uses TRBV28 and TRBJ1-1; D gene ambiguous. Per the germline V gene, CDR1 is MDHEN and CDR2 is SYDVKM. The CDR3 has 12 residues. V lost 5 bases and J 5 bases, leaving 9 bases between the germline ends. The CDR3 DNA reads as TGTGCCAGCAGTCCAGGCTATACTGAAGCTTTCTTT. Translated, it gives CASSPGYTEAFF.

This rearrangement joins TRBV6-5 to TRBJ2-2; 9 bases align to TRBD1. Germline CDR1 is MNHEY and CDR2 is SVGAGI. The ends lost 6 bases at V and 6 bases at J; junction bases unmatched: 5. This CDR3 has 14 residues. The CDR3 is CASRMTGGPGELFF. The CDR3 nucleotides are TGTGCCAGCAGGATGACAGGGGGTCCCGGGGAGCTGTTTTTT.

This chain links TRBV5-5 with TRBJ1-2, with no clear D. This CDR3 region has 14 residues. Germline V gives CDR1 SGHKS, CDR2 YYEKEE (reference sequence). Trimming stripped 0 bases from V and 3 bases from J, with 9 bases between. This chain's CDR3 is CASSLDLGDYGYTF. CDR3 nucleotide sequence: TGTGCCAGCAGCTTGGATCTGGGAGACTATGGCTACACCTTC.

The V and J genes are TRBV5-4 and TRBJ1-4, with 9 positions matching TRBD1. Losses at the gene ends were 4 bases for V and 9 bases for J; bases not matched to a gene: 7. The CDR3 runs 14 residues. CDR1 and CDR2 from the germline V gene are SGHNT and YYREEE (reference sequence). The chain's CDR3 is CASSPDRGFQKLFF. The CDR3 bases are TGTGCCAGCAGCCCGGACAGGGGATTTCAAAAACTGTTTTTT.

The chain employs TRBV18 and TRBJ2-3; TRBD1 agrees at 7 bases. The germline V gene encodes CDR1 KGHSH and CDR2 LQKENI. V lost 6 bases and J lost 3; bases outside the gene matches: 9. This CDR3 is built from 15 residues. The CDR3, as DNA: TGTGCCAGCTCTTTAAATAGGGGGCGAACAGATACGCAGTATTTT. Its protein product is CASSLNRGRTDTQYF.

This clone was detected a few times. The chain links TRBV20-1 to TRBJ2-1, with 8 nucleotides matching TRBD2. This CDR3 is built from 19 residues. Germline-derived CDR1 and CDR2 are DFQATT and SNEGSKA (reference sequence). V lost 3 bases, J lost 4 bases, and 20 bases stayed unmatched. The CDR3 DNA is TGCAGTGCTAGTTACCCCCCGAGGTTCGGCGGGAGGCCTTACAATGAGCAGTTCTTC. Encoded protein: CSASYPPRFGGRPYNEQFF.

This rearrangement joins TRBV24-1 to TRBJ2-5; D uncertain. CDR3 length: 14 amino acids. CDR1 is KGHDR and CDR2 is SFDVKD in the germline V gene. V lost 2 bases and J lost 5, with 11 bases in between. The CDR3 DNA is TGTGCCACCAGTGATTATATGTACGGGGAGACCCAGTACTTC. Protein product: CATSDYMYGETQYF.